Reported below is one T cell receptor (beta chain). What it recognizes is unknown. Per the germline V gene, CDR1 is LNHNV and CDR2 is YYDKDF (reference sequence). J gave up 3 bases and V 4 bases, and 5 bases lay outside the gene matches. This CDR3 is 14 amino acids long. The sample is drawn from a study of OX40 agonist ivuxolimab in advanced cancers. General study findings and limits: CD8+ T cells were the subset that, on average, had more expanded clones than CD4+.

Profiled with immunoSEQ multiplex PCR; TCRdb holds only in-frame clones, not every one. The sample holds about 77,000 clones, roughly 89% seen once. This rearrangement joins TRBV15 to TRBJ2-7; TRBD1 matches 8 bases. This TCR came from an adult with an advanced solid tumor such as melanoma, head and neck, liver or kidney cancer. The sequencing used CD4+ or CD8+ T cells sorted from blood, collected in a trial of the OX40 agonist ivuxolimab. This CDR3 reads CATSIGQGLYEQYF. The CDR3 DNA sequence: TGTGCCACCAGCATCGGACAGGGCCTCTACGAGCAGTACTTC.